A selection of T cell receptor beta chains follows, all from one sample in a study of blood T cell repertoires in COVID-19. The method was immunoSEQ multiplex PCR; TCRdb's version includes in-frame clones alone and lacks a portion of them. The sample contains about 220,000 clones, 85% to 90% of which appear only once. The sample taken for sequencing was PBMCs or T cells enriched from blood (not recorded which). Receptor source: a woman between 45 and 60 years old with acute COVID-19. CDR3s include the opening cysteine and the closing phenylalanine or tryptophan. The D gene is left open where the match is weak. Where a row states a size, it is once, few, many or the class of an expanded clone; other rows omit it.

TRBJ1-1 | NA | TRBV12-3/TRBV12-4 | NA | 13 | CASSTTDSSEAFF | TGTGCCAGCAGCACCACAGACAGCTCCGAAGCTTTCTTT
TRBJ2-1 | NA | TRBV19 | NA | 15 | CASRLTPSSYNEQFF | TGTGCCAGTAGGTTGACTCCCAGCTCCTACAATGAGCAGTTCTTC
TRBJ2-1 | NA | TRBV19 | TRBD2 | 14 | CASSRLAGRSEQFF | TGTGCCAGTAGTCGACTAGCGGGAAGGAGTGAGCAGTTCTTC
TRBJ1-2 | NA | TRBV28 | NA | 16 | CASSPPGGGFGHGYTF | TGTGCCAGCAGCCCCCCGGGGGGAGGGTTCGGGCATGGCTACACCTTC
TRBJ2-1 | NA | TRBV5-8 | TRBD1 | 15 | CASILSTGNAHEQFF | TGTGCCAGCATCCTGTCGACAGGGAACGCCCATGAGCAGTTCTTC
TRBJ2-7 | few | TRBV4-1 | TRBD1 | 14 | CASSQPGQGYEQYF | TGCGCCAGCAGCCAGCCGGGACAGGGTTACGAGCAGTACTTC
TRBJ2-7 | NA | TRBV28 | NA | 13 | CASSLSGSDEQYF | TGTGCCAGCAGTTTGTCAGGGTCCGACGAGCAGTACTTC
TRBJ2-3 | NA | TRBV19 | TRBD2 | 14 | CASSQRELTDTQYF | TGTGCCAGCTCCCAGCGGGAGCTCACAGATACGCAGTATTTT
TRBJ1-6 | NA | TRBV18 | TRBD1 | 14 | CASSQDRGWSPLHF | TGTGCCAGCTCACAAGACAGGGGATGGTCACCCCTCCACTTT
TRBJ2-3 | NA | TRBV5-1 | TRBD2 | 16 | CASSLAGTSGTDTQYF | TGCGCCAGCAGCTTGGCCGGGACTAGCGGCACAGATACGCAGTATTTT
TRBJ1-3 | NA | TRBV3-1/TRBV3-2 | NA | 14 | CASSQVGSGNTIYF | TGTGCCAGCAGCCAAGTCGGCTCTGGAAACACCATATATTTT
TRBJ1-2 | NA | TRBV29-1 | NA | 12 | CSVQGRDYGYTF | TGCAGCGTCCAAGGCCGGGACTATGGCTACACCTTC
TRBJ1-1 | NA | TRBV7-2 | NA | 13 | CASSVLRGNEAFF | TGTGCCAGCAGCGTCCTCAGGGGAAATGAAGCTTTCTTT
TRBJ2-3 | NA | TRBV5-1 | TRBD1 | 14 | CASAIGTGSDTQYF | TGCGCCAGCGCGATCGGGACAGGGTCAGATACGCAGTATTTT
TRBJ1-1 | few | TRBV5-4 | NA | 17 | CASSLARTLSKNTEAFF | TGTGCCAGCAGCTTGGCTCGGACACTCAGTAAGAACACTGAAGCTTTCTTT
TRBJ2-1 | NA | TRBV5-1 | NA | 14 | CASSPWPSYNEQFF | TGCGCCAGCAGCCCGTGGCCCTCCTACAATGAGCAGTTCTTC
TRBJ2-5 | NA | TRBV28 | TRBD2 | 16 | CASSLTIAGGEETQYF | TGTGCCAGCAGTCTCACGATAGCGGGAGGGGAAGAGACCCAGTACTTC
TRBJ1-6 | NA | TRBV2 | NA | 15 | CASSRGLGVGSPLHF | TGTGCCAGCAGTCGAGGGCTCGGGGTAGGTTCACCCCTCCACTTT
TRBJ2-5 | NA | TRBV27 | NA | 17 | CASSPWTGRDLQETQYF | TGTGCCAGCAGTCCCTGGACAGGGAGGGATCTCCAAGAGACCCAGTACTTC
TRBJ1-3 | NA | TRBV29-1 | NA | 13 | CSVLLVFGNTIYF | TGCAGCGTTCTTCTTGTCTTTGGAAACACCATATATTTT
TRBJ2-2 | once | TRBV4-3 | NA | 15 | CASSLYTGDNGELFF | TGCGCCAGCAGCCTTTATACGGGAGACAACGGGGAGCTGTTTTTT
TRBJ1-2 | NA | TRBV3-1/TRBV3-2 | TRBD1 | 16 | CASSYTGQGDNYGYTF | TGTGCCAGCAGTTATACTGGACAGGGGGATAACTATGGCTACACCTTC
TRBJ2-1 | NA | TRBV30 | NA | 17 | CAWSSGGESPRFNEQFF | TGTGCCTGGAGTTCAGGTGGTGAGAGCCCCCGTTTCAATGAGCAGTTCTTC
TRBJ2-7 | NA | TRBV6-5 | TRBD1 | 14 | CASSRSGTGVEQYF | TGTGCCAGCAGCCGCTCCGGGACAGGGGTCGAGCAGTACTTC
TRBJ2-7 | once | TRBV2 | NA | 13 | CASTDLRPGEQYF | TGTGCCAGCACGGACTTACGTCCGGGCGAGCAGTACTTC
TRBJ1-3 | NA | TRBV9 | TRBD1 | 16 | CASSVGGGDSGNTIYF | TGTGCCAGCAGCGTAGGAGGGGGCGACTCTGGAAACACCATATATTTT
TRBJ1-5 | NA | TRBV24-1 | TRBD1 | 15 | CATSDGTGTNQPQHF | TGTGCCACCAGTGACGGGACAGGAACTAATCAGCCCCAGCATTTT
TRBJ1-2 | NA | TRBV3-1/TRBV3-2 | NA | 15 | CASSQDRQEAYGYTF | TGTGCCAGCAGCCAAGATCGTCAAGAAGCCTATGGCTACACCTTC
TRBJ2-3 | NA | TRBV5-1 | TRBD2 | 16 | CASKPSGTSGVDTQYF | TGCGCCAGCAAACCGTCCGGGACTAGCGGGGTGGATACGCAGTATTTT
TRBJ1-3 | NA | TRBV19 | NA | 14 | CASVKRTIGNTIYF | TGTGCCAGCGTTAAGAGGACAATTGGAAACACCATATATTTT
TRBJ1-2 | NA | TRBV4-2 | TRBD1 | 14 | CASSQGTGDYGYTF | TGTGCCAGCAGCCAAGGGACAGGGGACTATGGCTACACCTTC
TRBJ2-1 | NA | TRBV7-6 | TRBD2 | 15 | CASSLGSGRYNEQFF | TGTGCCAGCAGCTTAGGTAGCGGGAGGTACAATGAGCAGTTCTTC
TRBJ2-1 | many | TRBV2 | TRBD2 | 14 | CASRYRGLAEEKFF | TGTGCCAGCAGGTACAGGGGACTAGCGGAAGAAAAGTTCTTC
TRBJ1-5 | NA | TRBV21-1 | NA | 15 | CASSIRTGPNQPQHF | TGTGCCAGCAGCATCCGGACAGGACCCAATCAGCCCCAGCATTTT
TRBJ2-7 | NA | TRBV7-9 | NA | 14 | CASSFFQNSYEQYF | TGTGCCAGCAGCTTTTTTCAGAATTCCTACGAGCAGTACTTC